The clone carrying this T cell receptor (beta chain) showed up just a few times. Its antigen is currently unknown. A single record per CDR3 protein comes from TCRdb applying MiXCR to the 5' RACE reads. Here the sample spans hundreds of thousands of distinct CDR3 sequences, roughly an eighth being singletons. These data come from a study of identical twins. Germline CDR1 reads MGHRA; CDR2 reads YSYEKL. This CDR3 contains 15 residues. Trimming cost V 4 bases and J 6 bases; bases outside gene matches: 3. Regarding the study as a whole: Cross-sectional statistical analysis was relied on for the conclusions, without the same donors being followed. Insertion counts were lower in abundant cord blood beta clonotypes, a trend that memory repertoires did not show. There was more out-of-frame TCR alpha sharing in monozygotic twins than models estimated.

The same data also contributed to another study, on yellow fever vaccine responses in identical twins. That paper notes: Vaccine T cell responses of twins reportedly seemed partly convergent and partly personalized.

The rearrangement joins TRBV4-1 to TRBJ2-2; 12 bases fit TRBD2. This TCR derives from a woman in her late teens or twenties in good health. The sequencing sample was made of PBMCs. CDR3: CASSLTSGSAGELFF. In nucleotides, the CDR3 is TGCGCCAGCAGCCTGACTAGCGGGAGTGCCGGGGAGCTGTTTTTT.